Listed here are 30 T cell receptor beta chains from one sample, sequenced in a study of blood T cell repertoires in COVID-19. Clones were read by immunoSEQ multiplex PCR, and TCRdb kept only the in-frame ones, dropping some. Among some 150,000 clones listed, around nine tenths were seen once. The sequenced material came from peripheral blood. All receptors come from a human donor in a cohort sampled during active COVID-19.

V usage is TRBV7-8 and J usage is TRBJ2-7; TRBD1 aligns across 11 bases. CDR1 SGHVS and CDR2 FQNEAQ come from the germline V gene. The V gene end was trimmed by 5 bases and the J gene end by 4 bases; junction bases not matched to a gene: 16. CDR3 length equals 18 residues. The CDR3 DNA is TGTGCCAGCAGCCCCCGGGACAGGGGGACGTCAGGGTCGTACGAGCAGTACTTC. This gives the protein CASSPRDRGTSGSYEQYF.

The CDR3 DNA reads TGTGCCAGCAGTTCGCGCCCAACAGGCAACGAGCAGTACTTC. Residues: CASSSRPTGNEQYF. The chain combines TRBV6-5 with TRBJ2-7; D might be TRBD1 (5 bases). V was shortened by 4 bases and J by 5 bases, with 15 bases between the two germline ends. This CDR3 has 14 amino acids. Germline CDR1 MNHEY, CDR2 SVGAGI.

The chain joins TRBV11-2 to TRBJ1-6, with 9 bases lining up with TRBD1. This CDR3 contains 17 residues. CDR1 and CDR2 from the germline V gene are SGHAT and FQNNGV. V dropped 5 bases and J dropped 7; count of bases not matched to a gene: 12. The CDR3 DNA is TGTGCCAGCAGCCTACGATCGGACAGGGGAGGGAATTCACCCCTCCACTTT. This gives the protein CASSLRSDRGGNSPLHF.

Details on this clone: Different DNA sequences within this sample yield the same CDR3. This chain links TRBV5-1 with TRBJ2-5, with TRBD2 matching 8 bases. The germline CDR1 and CDR2 sequences are SGHRS and YFSETQ. V lost 0 bases and J lost 4; bases outside the gene matches: 5. The CDR3 has 15 residues. The CDR3 sequence is CASSLGRGGPETQYF. The CDR3 bases are TGCGCCAGCAGCTTGGGCCGGGGGGGCCCAGAGACCCAGTACTTC.

V is TRBV10-3 and J is TRBJ2-1; a weak D match, TRBD1 (5 bases). Germline V gene lookup returns CDR1 ENHRY and CDR2 SYGVKD. V lost 8 bases, J lost 4 bases, and 12 bases lay in between. CDR3 length: 13 amino acids. The CDR3 here is CAIEGVGYNEQFF. The DNA of the CDR3 is TGTGCCATCGAAGGGGTAGGGTACAATGAGCAGTTCTTC.

The chain is built from TRBV7-9 and TRBJ2-3, with 9 positions matching TRBD2. The CDR3 is 14 residues long. Germline loops: CDR1 SEHNR, CDR2 FQNEAQ (reference sequence). The ends lost 5 bases at V and 3 bases at J; junction bases unmatched: 3. CDR3 sequence (DNA): TGTGCCAGCAGCCCGACTAGCGGAACAGATACGCAGTATTTT. Protein sequence: CASSPTSGTDTQYF.

V and J are TRBV15 and TRBJ2-1; 9 positions agree with TRBD2. This CDR3 contains 16 residues. V was clipped by 3 bases and J by 0 bases; unmatched bases: 3. CDR1 is LNHNV, CDR2 YYDKDF, per germline (reference sequence). CDR3 amino acids: CATSSSSGTSYNEQFF. Written as DNA, the CDR3 is TGTGCCACCAGCAGTTCTAGCGGGACCTCCTACAATGAGCAGTTCTTC.

The gene calls are TRBV18 and TRBJ2-3; D possibly corresponds to TRBD2 (5 bases). Trimming removed 3 bases at V and 0 bases at J, with 13 bases between. Germline lookup yields CDR1 KGHSH and CDR2 LQKENI. There are 16 residues in the CDR3. CDR3 bases: TGTGCCAGCTCACCCACCGTGAGGGCTAGCACAGATACGCAGTATTTT. Its protein is CASSPTVRASTDTQYF.

The V call is TRBV27, the J call TRBJ2-3; D may be TRBD1 (5 bases). Germline CDR1 MNHEY, CDR2 SMNVEV (reference sequence). Between the trimmed V and J ends, which lost 0 bases and 2 bases, there was a span of 9 bases. The CDR3 has 15 amino acids. The CDR3 DNA is TGTGCCAGCAGTTTATCCAGGGCCAACACAGATACGCAGTATTTT. Translation gives CASSLSRANTDTQYF.

The V call is TRBV5-1, the J call TRBJ2-5, with 14 bases fitting TRBD2. Trimming removed 4 bases from V and 1 base from J; junction bases left unmatched: 9. This CDR3 has 18 amino acids. Germline V gene data show CDR1 as SGHRS and CDR2 as YFSETQ. CDR3 nucleotides: TGCGCCAGCAGCATAATCCCGACTAGCGGGGGGGCCCAAGAGACCCAGTACTTC. Protein product: CASSIIPTSGGAQETQYF. Looking up the rest from reference TRBV5-1 and TRBJ2-5 gives the full variable domain: KAGVTQTPRYLIKTRGQQVTLSCSPISGHRSVSWYQQTPGQGLQFLFEYFSETQRNKGNFPGRFSGRQFSNSRSEMNVSTLELGDSALYLCASSIIPTSGGAQETQYFGPGTRLLVL.

This clone was recorded only once. The chain carries TRBV12-3 or TRBV12-4 and TRBJ2-7; D perhaps matches TRBD1 (5 bases). V shed 3 bases and J shed 3 bases, with 9 bases lying between them. The CDR3 is made up of 13 amino acids. CDR3 coding DNA: TGTGCCAGCAGTTTCGCAGGGTTCTACGAGCAGTACTTC. Its protein is CASSFAGFYEQYF.

This clone was seen a handful of times. In DNA form, the CDR3 reads TGTGCCAGCAGCTTCGTTAATGAAAAACTGTTTTTT. Protein product: CASSFVNEKLFF. The V gene is TRBV7-9, the J gene TRBJ1-4; D is uncertain. Germline V gives CDR1 SEHNR, CDR2 FQNEAQ (reference sequence). The germline V and J ends were trimmed by 3 bases and 4 bases, with 3 bases remaining between them. This CDR3 has 12 residues.

CDR3 region: CASSDRGSMNTEAFF. The CDR3 DNA reads TGTGCCAGCAGCGATAGGGGCAGCATGAACACTGAAGCTTTCTTT. The chain is built from TRBV6-5 and TRBJ1-1; D might be TRBD1 (5 bases). The CDR3 is 15 residues long. V was shortened by 6 bases and J by 0 bases, with 14 bases between the two germline ends. Germline loops: CDR1 MNHEY, CDR2 SVGAGI.

V is TRBV5-8 and J is TRBJ1-5, with D perhaps TRBD1 (6 bases). Trimming cost V 1 base and J 2 bases, with 7 bases left between them. There are 14 residues in the CDR3. CDR1 SGHTS and CDR2 YDEGEE come from the germline V gene. For the CDR3, the DNA is TGTGCCAGCAGCTTGTCAGGGGGCAATCAGCCCCAGCATTTT. This sequence encodes CASSLSGGNQPQHF.

The CDR3 sequence: CASGLAIKRTSSNQPQHF. DNA for the CDR3: TGTGCTAGTGGTTTGGCTATTAAGAGGACTAGTAGCAATCAGCCCCAGCATTTT. The chain is built from TRBV12-5 and TRBJ1-5, with no clear D. Trimming left V 1 base short and J 0 bases short, with 16 bases between. Germline V gene sequence: CDR1 LGHNT, CDR2 FRNRAP. The CDR3 sequence is 18 residues long.

This clone was seen only once. The V gene is TRBV5-6, the J gene TRBJ2-7; 7 bases match TRBD2. The J segment lost 5 bases and the V segment lost 3 bases, leaving 5 bases of the junction unmatched. This CDR3 contains 13 residues. Germline V CDR1 and CDR2: SGHDT, YYEEEE. The CDR3 DNA reads TGTGCCAGCAGCTGGGAGGGGAGCCACGAGCAGTACTTC. Translation gives CASSWEGSHEQYF. Filled out from reference TRBV5-6 and TRBJ2-7, the complete variable domain reads DAGVTQSPTHLIKTRGQQVTLRCSPKSGHDTVSWYQQALGQGPQFIFQYYEEEERQRGNFPDRFSGHQFPNYSSELNVNALLLGDSALYLCASSWEGSHEQYFGPGTRLTVT.

The chain is built from TRBV28 and TRBJ2-7; D perhaps matches TRBD2 (5 bases). The V gene lost 3 bases and the J gene lost 0 bases, with 12 bases spanning the gap. The CDR3 covers 15 residues. Germline loops: CDR1 MDHEN, CDR2 SYDVKM. This CDR3 is CASSFVSGSSYEQYF. The CDR3, as DNA: TGTGCCAGCAGTTTCGTCTCGGGAAGCTCCTACGAGCAGTACTTC.

V is TRBV11-3 and J is TRBJ2-2; 7 bases match TRBD1. Germline V gene data show CDR1 as SGHNT and CDR2 as YENEEA. V lost 4 bases, J lost 5 bases, and 4 bases stayed unmatched. The CDR3 runs 14 residues. CDR3 in DNA: TGTGCCAGCAGCTCACGACAGGGTACCGGGGAGCTGTTTTTT. It yields the protein CASSSRQGTGELFF.

This clone was detected once. V is TRBV6-6 and J is TRBJ1-3, with D maybe TRBD1 (5 bases). This CDR3 is 15 amino acids long. Looked up from germline, CDR1 is MNHNY and CDR2 is SVGAGI (reference sequence). Trimming removed 2 bases at V and 1 base at J, with 9 bases between. The CDR3 spells CASSYPGSSGNTIYF. The CDR3 nucleotides are TGTGCCAGCAGTTACCCAGGGTCTTCTGGAAACACCATATATTTT.

This chain connects TRBV6-2 or TRBV6-3 to TRBJ2-7, with TRBD2 matching over 12 bases. The CDR3 contains 16 residues. V was clipped by 6 bases and J by 4 bases; unmatched bases: 10. CDR1 and CDR2 from the germline V gene are MNHEY and SVGEGT. CDR3 bases: TGTGCCAGCAGCCCTCTGTCCCTAGCGGGGGGGTACGAGCAGTACTTC. Protein product: CASSPLSLAGGYEQYF.

The DNA for the CDR3 is TGTGCCAGCAGTGAAGGAGAAGGGGGAATACGTCGAAACACCATATATTTT. It encodes CASSEGEGGIRRNTIYF. The J gene is TRBJ1-3, the V gene TRBV2, with D tentatively TRBD1 (6 bases). The CDR3 is 17 residues long. Germline lookup yields CDR1 SNHLY and CDR2 FYNNEI. The germline V and J ends were trimmed by 1 base and 5 bases, with 18 bases remaining between them.

The chain employs TRBV28 and TRBJ1-1; D is undetermined. This CDR3 has 12 residues. The ends were cut back, 6 bases at V and 3 bases at J, with 8 bases in the middle. CDR1 MDHEN and CDR2 SYDVKM come from the germline V gene. As DNA, the CDR3 is TGTGCCAGCAGAGAGGTGGACACTGAAGCTTTCTTT. This gives the protein CASREVDTEAFF.

The chain links TRBV6-5 to TRBJ1-4; D remains unclear. Trimming removed 0 bases at V and 7 bases at J, with 12 bases between. CDR1 is MNHEY, CDR2 SVGAGI, per germline. This CDR3 is 15 amino acids long. The CDR3 spells CASSYSRGRGEKLFF. The CDR3 region has the DNA TGTGCCAGCAGTTACTCGAGAGGGAGAGGTGAAAAACTGTTTTTT.

The sample holds a few counts of this clone. The rearrangement joins TRBV29-1 to TRBJ1-1; 10 bases agree with TRBD1. The CDR3 covers 13 residues. Germline V gives CDR1 SQVTM, CDR2 ANQGSEA. Losses at the gene ends were 5 bases for V and 6 bases for J; bases not matched to a gene: 6. CDR3 sequence: CSVTGTGEPEAFF. The CDR3 DNA reads TGCAGCGTTACCGGGACAGGGGAACCTGAAGCTTTCTTT.

This rearrangement joins TRBV20-1 to TRBJ1-2, with D tentatively TRBD1 (5 bases). The CDR3 loop spans 11 amino acids. The germline CDR1 and CDR2 sequences are DFQATT and SNEGSKA (reference sequence). V lost 5 bases and J lost 6, with 10 bases in between. CDR3 sequence: CSASRQHGYTF. DNA of the CDR3: TGCAGTGCTTCCCGACAGCATGGCTACACCTTC.

V is TRBV2 and J is TRBJ2-7; 7 bases agree with TRBD1. The CDR3 extends over 17 amino acids. The germline gives CDR1 SNHLY, CDR2 FYNNEI. The V and J ends lost 3 bases and 0 bases, in that order; junction bases with no gene match: 11. The CDR3 loop is CASSETGRPLSSYEQYF. CDR3 coding DNA: TGTGCCAGCAGTGAGACAGGGCGGCCTTTAAGCTCCTACGAGCAGTACTTC.

The J gene is TRBJ2-1, the V gene TRBV11-3; 9 nucleotides line up with TRBD2. Germline V gene sequence: CDR1 SGHNT, CDR2 YENEEA. With 3 bases clipped from V and 0 bases from J, the junction kept 9 bases outside the gene matches. CDR3 length: 18 amino acids. CDR3 DNA sequence: TGTGCCAGCAGCTTTGGATCTAGCGGGACTGGCTCCTACAATGAGCAGTTCTTC. Translating it yields CASSFGSSGTGSYNEQFF.

Turning to this clone: This same CDR3 is encoded by further DNA sequences in the sample. The genes are TRBV3-1 (or the pseudogene TRBV3-2) and TRBJ2-5; 16 nucleotides match TRBD2. J gave up 5 bases and V 4 bases, and 1 base lay outside the gene matches. Germline V gene lookup returns CDR1 LGHDT and CDR2 YNNKEL (reference sequence). The CDR3 runs 15 residues. CDR3 sequence (DNA): TGTGCCAGCAGCCTGGGACTAGCGGGAGGGGAGACCCAGTACTTC. Protein product: CASSLGLAGGETQYF.

The V call is TRBV5-5, the J call TRBJ1-1; 8 bases map to TRBD1. The CDR3 consists of 16 residues. The germline gives CDR1 SGHKS, CDR2 YYEKEE (reference sequence). J lost 1 base, V lost 0 bases, and 5 bases had no gene match. CDR3 residues: CASSLEMGQANTEAFF. DNA of the CDR3: TGTGCCAGCAGCTTGGAGATGGGACAGGCGAACACTGAAGCTTTCTTT.

The CDR3 nucleotides read TGCGCCAGCAGCTTGAGGCTAGCGGGACTTAGCACAGATACGCAGTATTTT. Amino acids: CASSLRLAGLSTDTQYF. This chain connects TRBV5-1 to TRBJ2-3, with TRBD2 matching over 9 bases. Germline CDR1 SGHRS, CDR2 YFSETQ. The ends lost 1 base at V and 0 bases at J; junction bases unmatched: 6. The CDR3 runs 17 residues.